These 23 T cell receptor beta chains were sequenced from one sample in a study of cytomegalovirus exposure and HLA in healthy donors. PCR used 60 Vbeta primers and 13 Jbeta primers. Data came from immunoSEQ multiplex PCR; TCRdb stores just in-frame clones and leaves some out. The sample lists 96,000 or so clones, about four fifths occurring once. Material for sequencing was PBMCs. These receptors were collected from a female donor in good health and CMV-seropositive.

The CDR3 DNA reads as TGTGCCAGCAGTGAAGGACAGGGGGCGGCCGGGGAGCTGTTTTTT. It codes for CASSEGQGAAGELFF. The chain has TRBV6-1 and TRBJ2-2; 10 positions agree with TRBD1. Germline values: CDR1 MNHNS, CDR2 SASEGT. The CDR3 totals 15 residues. Unmatched junction bases numbered 2, after V lost 1 base and J lost 6 bases.

In its sample, this clone was seen a few times. The chain is built from TRBV10-2 and TRBJ1-1; D gene uncertain. The CDR3 is 13 residues long. V lost 8 bases to trimming and J lost 4 bases, with 14 bases between them. The germline gives CDR1 WSHSY, CDR2 SAAADI. The CDR3 nucleotides read TGCGCCAGCGGCCCGGGTCCGGGCACTGAAGCTTTCTTT. The encoded protein is CASGPGPGTEAFF.

V gene TRBV5-6 combines with J gene TRBJ2-7, with TRBD2 as a possible D gene (6 bases). Per the germline V gene, CDR1 is SGHDT and CDR2 is YYEEEE. This CDR3 is built from 16 residues. Between the trimmed V and J ends, which lost 0 bases and 2 bases, there was a span of 15 bases. CDR3 sequence reads: CASSLAKGLFPYEQYF. The CDR3 DNA follows: TGTGCCAGCAGCTTGGCCAAGGGACTGTTCCCCTACGAGCAGTACTTC.

As concerns this clone: A junction boundary mismatches the germline segment, possibly from a read error. The chain is built from TRBV5-4 and TRBJ2-6; D may be TRBD1 (5 bases). Germline CDR1 reads SGHNT; CDR2 reads YYREEE (reference sequence). The CDR3 consists of 16 residues. CDR3 in DNA: TGCGCCAGCAGCCAAGATCAAGGGGCTGGGGCCAACGTCCTGACTTTC. This codes for CASSQDQGAGANVLTF.

This sequence joins TRBV5-8 and TRBJ1-2; D may be TRBD1 (5 bases). The CDR3 spans 15 residues. Germline CDR1 SGHTS, CDR2 YDEGEE. V was clipped by 6 bases and J by 4 bases, with 19 bases between them. The CDR3 loop is CASTLPDSAFYGYTF. Here the CDR3 DNA reads TGTGCCAGCACCCTCCCCGACAGTGCCTTCTATGGCTACACCTTC.

The genes are TRBV5-4 and TRBJ1-2; TRBD1 matches at 7 bases. The CDR3 is 16 residues long. Germline V CDR1 and CDR2: SGHNT, YYREEE (reference sequence). With V trimmed by 4 bases and J by 2 bases, 11 bases remained unmatched. The DNA for the CDR3 is TGTGCCAGCAGCCCAATTCGGGTGACAGGGAACTATGGCTACACCTTC. It specifies CASSPIRVTGNYGYTF. The full variable domain, in which reference TRBV5-4 and TRBJ1-2 provide the parts outside the CDR3, is ETGVTQSPTHLIKTRGQQVTLRCSSQSGHNTVSWYQQALGQGPQFIFQYYREEENGRGNFPPRFSGLQFPNYSSELNVNALELDDSALYLCASSPIRVTGNYGYTFGSGTRLTVV.

This clone appeared a single time. The chain employs TRBV6-6 and TRBJ2-1, with unresolved D. This CDR3 has 13 amino acids. V was shortened by 2 bases and J by 8 bases, with 10 bases between the two germline ends. CDR1 MNHNY and CDR2 SVGAGI come from the germline V gene (reference sequence). The CDR3 DNA reads as TGTGCCAGCAGTTACCCACAGCCGGATGAGCAGTTCTTC. Amino acid sequence: CASSYPQPDEQFF.

The genes are TRBV1 and TRBJ2-3; TRBD2, the table's D call, lacks a check against the DNA. TRBV1 is deemed a pseudogene. This CDR3 comprises 17 residues. CDR3 DNA: TGCACCAGCAGCTGGCGAGAGGCGGGGGGGAGCACAGATACGCAGTATTTT. It translates to CTSSWREAGGSTDTQYF.

J is TRBJ2-5 and V is TRBV4-2, with 7 bases fitting TRBD1. J gave up 3 bases and V 3 bases, and 7 bases lay outside the gene matches. Germline assignment: CDR1 LGHNA and CDR2 YNFKEQ. There are 15 residues in the CDR3. As DNA, the CDR3 is TGTGCCAGCAGCCACATCCCGGGGACAGAAGAGACCCAGTACTTC. As protein: CASSHIPGTEETQYF.

The chain combines TRBV25-1 with TRBJ1-2, with D hard to call. Trimming cost V 1 base and J 3 bases, with 6 bases left between them. There are 13 residues in the CDR3. Germline V lookup: CDR1 MGHDK, CDR2 SYGVNS. The DNA of the CDR3 is TGTGCCAGCAGTGAATCAACGGACTATGGCTACACCTTC. Its translation: CASSESTDYGYTF.

The chain recombines TRBV4-3 with TRBJ2-2; TRBD1 might be the D (5 bases). The V end was cut by 3 bases, the J end by 1 base, with 9 bases between. Germline V gives CDR1 LGHNA, CDR2 YSLEER. This CDR3 comprises 15 residues. The CDR3 bases are TGCGCCAGCAGCCACCAAGACAGGAACACCGGGGAGCTGTTTTTT. The encoded protein is CASSHQDRNTGELFF.

The chain links TRBV11-2 to TRBJ2-5; 7 nucleotides agree with TRBD1. Looked up from germline, CDR1 is SGHAT and CDR2 is FQNNGV. This CDR3 has 14 residues. Trimming removed 3 bases from V and 4 bases from J; junction bases left unmatched: 5. CDR3 sequence reads: CASSFNRGPETQYF. CDR3 DNA sequence: TGTGCCAGCAGCTTTAACAGGGGTCCAGAGACCCAGTACTTC.

This clone was seen a handful of times. The chain is built from TRBV7-8 and TRBJ1-1, with D hard to call. V was cut by 4 bases and J by 1 base, with 10 bases left in between. The CDR3 extends over 14 amino acids. The germline V gene encodes CDR1 SGHVS and CDR2 FQNEAQ. CDR3 bases: TGTGCCAGCAGCTCCCCCAACAGGAACACTGAAGCTTTCTTT. Its protein product is CASSSPNRNTEAFF.

As concerns this clone: An end of the junction differs from the germline gene, which may be a read error. The J gene is TRBJ2-3, the V gene TRBV7-7, with D possibly being TRBD2 (6 bases). Germline CDR1 and CDR2: SSHAT and FNYEAQ (reference sequence). The CDR3 totals 13 residues. CDR3 DNA: TGTGCTAGCAGCCCCCCGGGGGCAGATACGCAGTATTTT. Protein sequence: CASSPPGADTQYF.

This clone was found once. J is TRBJ1-2 and V is TRBV19; no clear D. Germline V CDR1 and CDR2: LNHDA, SQIVND (reference sequence). V was clipped by 1 base and J by 5 bases, with 8 bases between them. CDR3 size: 13 residues. DNA of the CDR3: TGTGCCAGTAGTATAGGCGCCAGGTATGGCTACACCTTC. Translation: CASSIGARYGYTF.

CDR3 sequence reads: CASSGYAEERQGLSNYGYTF. CDR3 coding DNA: TGTGCCAGCAGCGGTTATGCCGAGGAGAGACAGGGACTTTCTAACTATGGCTACACCTTC. V gene TRBV9 combines with J gene TRBJ1-2, with 7 positions matching TRBD1. The CDR3 is made up of 20 amino acids. Germline V CDR1 and CDR2: SGDLS, YYNGEE. V lost 3 bases to trimming and J lost 0 bases; unmatched junction nucleotides: 20.

The chain combines TRBV28 with TRBJ1-1; the match to TRBD1 covers 9 bases. This CDR3 is 14 amino acids long. Germline CDR1 MDHEN, CDR2 SYDVKM. Trimming cost V 8 bases and J 5 bases; bases outside gene matches: 9. The CDR3 sequence is CASWVRQGGTEAFF. Written as DNA, the CDR3 is TGTGCCAGCTGGGTTAGACAGGGGGGAACTGAAGCTTTCTTT. The whole variable domain, filled in from reference TRBV28 and TRBJ1-1, reads DVKVTQSSRYLVKRTGEKVFLECVQDMDHENMFWYRQDPGLGLRLIYFSYDVKMKEKGDIPEGYSVSREKKERFSLILESASTNQTSMYLCASWVRQGGTEAFFGQGTRLTVV.

V usage is TRBV11-3 and J usage is TRBJ2-7; a weak D match, TRBD1 (6 bases). CDR1 and CDR2 from the germline V gene are SGHNT and YENEEA. This CDR3 is 14 amino acids long. V was trimmed by 1 base and J by 4 bases, leaving 11 bases between them. The CDR3 is CASSLAGARYEQYF. The CDR3 bases are TGTGCCAGCAGCTTAGCAGGGGCGCGGTACGAGCAGTACTTC.

The chain has TRBV4-3 and TRBJ2-5; D is undetermined. The J call may be incorrect, as the DNA end agrees better with TRBJ2-7. Per the germline V gene, CDR1 is LGHNA and CDR2 is YSLEER. The CDR3 extends over 13 amino acids. The CDR3 loop is CASSRDTSYEQYF. DNA for the CDR3: TGCGCCAGCAGCCGCGACACTTCCTACGAGCAGTACTTC.

This chain joins TRBV11-2 and TRBJ2-7; D unclear. The CDR3 has 15 residues. The ends were cut back, 5 bases at V and 8 bases at J, with 22 bases in the middle. The V gene's germline CDR1 is SGHAT and CDR2 FQNNGV. This CDR3 reads CASSQINSRAEKQYF. The CDR3 nucleotides read TGTGCCAGCAGCCAAATCAATTCCCGAGCCGAGAAGCAGTACTTC.

The V and J genes are TRBV29-1 and TRBJ2-5; D not resolved. Germline V CDR1 and CDR2: SQVTM, ANQGSEA. V was pared by 7 bases and J by 8 bases, with 17 bases between. The CDR3 runs 12 residues. The CDR3 loop reads CSAQALAGTQYF. The CDR3 DNA reads TGCAGCGCCCAGGCGCTCGCTGGTACCCAGTACTTC. The full variable domain, rest sourced from reference TRBV29-1 and TRBJ2-5, is SAVISQKPSRDICQRGTSLTIQCQVDSQVTMMFWYRQQPGQSLTLIATANQGSEATYESGFVIDKFPISRPNLTFSTLTVSNMSPEDSSIYLCSAQALAGTQYFGPGTRLLVL.

This chain uses TRBV21-1 with TRBJ1-1; TRBD1, the table's D call, lacks a check against the DNA. TRBV21-1 is shown as a pseudogene. The CDR3 is 15 amino acids. The CDR3 DNA reads as TGTGCCAGCAGCAAAGGTAGAGATAAGGGGACTGAAGCTTTCTTT. Translation: CASSKGRDKGTEAFF.

The chain employs TRBV7-2 and TRBJ2-7, with TRBD2 identical over 9 bases. The CDR3 spans 15 residues. Germline V gives CDR1 SGHTA, CDR2 FQGNSA. The J segment lost 4 bases and the V segment lost 3 bases, leaving 7 bases of the junction unmatched. CDR3 loop: CASSFGGGAGYEQYF. As DNA, the CDR3 is TGTGCCAGCAGCTTCGGCGGGGGGGCGGGGTACGAGCAGTACTTC.